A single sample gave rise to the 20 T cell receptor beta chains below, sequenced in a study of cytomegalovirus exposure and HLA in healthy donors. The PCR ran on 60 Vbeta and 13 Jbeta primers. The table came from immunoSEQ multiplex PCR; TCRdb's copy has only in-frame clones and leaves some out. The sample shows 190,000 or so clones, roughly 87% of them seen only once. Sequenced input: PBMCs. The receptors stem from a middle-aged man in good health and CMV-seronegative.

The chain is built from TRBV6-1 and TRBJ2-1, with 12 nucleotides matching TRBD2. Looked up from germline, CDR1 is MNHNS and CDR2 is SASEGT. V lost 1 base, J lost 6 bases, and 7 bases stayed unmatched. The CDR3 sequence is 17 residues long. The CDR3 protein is CASSEVALAGGRNEQFF. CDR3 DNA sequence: TGTGCCAGCAGTGAAGTGGCCCTAGCGGGGGGGCGCAATGAGCAGTTCTTC.

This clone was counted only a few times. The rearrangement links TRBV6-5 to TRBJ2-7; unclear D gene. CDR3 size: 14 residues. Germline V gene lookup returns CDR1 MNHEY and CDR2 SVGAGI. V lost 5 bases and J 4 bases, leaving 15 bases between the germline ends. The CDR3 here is CASSRRVASYEQYF. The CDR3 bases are TGTGCCAGCAGTCGCCGGGTGGCCTCGTACGAGCAGTACTTC.

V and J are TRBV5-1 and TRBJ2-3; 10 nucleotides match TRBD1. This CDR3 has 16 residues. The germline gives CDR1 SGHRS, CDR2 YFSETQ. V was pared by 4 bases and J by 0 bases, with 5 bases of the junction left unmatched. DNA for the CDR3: TGCGCCAGCAGCCTCCGACAGGGGGCTAGCACAGATACGCAGTATTTT. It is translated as CASSLRQGASTDTQYF.

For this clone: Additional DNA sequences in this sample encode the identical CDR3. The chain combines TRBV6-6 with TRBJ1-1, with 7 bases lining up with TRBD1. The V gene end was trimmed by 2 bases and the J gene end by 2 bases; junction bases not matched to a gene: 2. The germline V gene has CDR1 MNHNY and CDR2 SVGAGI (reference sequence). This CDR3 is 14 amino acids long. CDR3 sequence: CASSYGTVNTEAFF. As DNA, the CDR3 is TGTGCCAGCAGTTACGGGACAGTCAACACTGAAGCTTTCTTT.

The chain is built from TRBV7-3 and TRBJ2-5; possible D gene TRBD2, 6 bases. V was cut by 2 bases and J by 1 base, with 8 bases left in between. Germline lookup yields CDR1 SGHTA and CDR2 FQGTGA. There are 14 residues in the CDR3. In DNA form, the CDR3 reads TGTGCCAGCAGCTTAGGAGGGTCCCAAGAGACCCAGTACTTC. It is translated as CASSLGGSQETQYF.

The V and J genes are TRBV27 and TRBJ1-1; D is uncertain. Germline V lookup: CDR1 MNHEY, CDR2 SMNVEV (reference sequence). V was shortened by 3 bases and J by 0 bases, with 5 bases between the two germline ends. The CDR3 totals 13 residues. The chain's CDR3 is CASSFQMNTEAFF. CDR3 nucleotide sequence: TGTGCCAGCAGTTTCCAGATGAACACTGAAGCTTTCTTT.

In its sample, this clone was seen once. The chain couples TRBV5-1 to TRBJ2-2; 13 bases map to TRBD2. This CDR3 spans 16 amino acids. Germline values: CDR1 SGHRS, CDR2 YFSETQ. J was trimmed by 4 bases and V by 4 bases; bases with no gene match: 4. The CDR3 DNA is TGCGCCAGCAGCCCGGGACTAGCGGGGCGCACCGGGGAGCTGTTTTTT. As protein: CASSPGLAGRTGELFF.

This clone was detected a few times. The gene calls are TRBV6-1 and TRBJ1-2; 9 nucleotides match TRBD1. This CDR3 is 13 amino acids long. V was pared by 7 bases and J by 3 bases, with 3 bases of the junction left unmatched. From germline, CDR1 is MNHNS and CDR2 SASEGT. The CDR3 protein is CASIWTGDYGYTF. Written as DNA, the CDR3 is TGTGCCAGCATTTGGACAGGGGACTATGGCTACACCTTC.

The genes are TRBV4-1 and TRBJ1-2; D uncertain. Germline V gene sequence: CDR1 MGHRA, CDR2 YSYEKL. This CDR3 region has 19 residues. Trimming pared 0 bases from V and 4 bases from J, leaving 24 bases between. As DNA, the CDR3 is TGCGCCAGCAGCCAAGAGGTGGAGGGCTCAAAGACCAAGACCTATGGCTACACCTTC. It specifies CASSQEVEGSKTKTYGYTF.

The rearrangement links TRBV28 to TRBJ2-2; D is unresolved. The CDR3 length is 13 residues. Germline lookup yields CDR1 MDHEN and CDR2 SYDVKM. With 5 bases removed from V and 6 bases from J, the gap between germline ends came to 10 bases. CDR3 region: CASSLSFAGELFF. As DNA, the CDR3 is TGTGCCAGCAGTCTAAGTTTCGCCGGGGAGCTGTTTTTT.

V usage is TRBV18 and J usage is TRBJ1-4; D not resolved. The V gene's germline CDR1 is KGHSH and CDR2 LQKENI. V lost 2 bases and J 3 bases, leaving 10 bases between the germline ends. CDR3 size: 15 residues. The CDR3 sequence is CASSPSRSANEKLFF. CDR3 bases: TGTGCCAGCTCACCAAGCCGCAGCGCTAATGAAAAACTGTTTTTT. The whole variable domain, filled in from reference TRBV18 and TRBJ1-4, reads NAGVMQNPRHLVRRRGQEARLRCSPMKGHSHVYWYRQLPEEGLKFMVYLQKENIIDESGMPKERFSAEFPKEGPSILRIQQVVRGDSAAYFCASSPSRSANEKLFFGSGTQLSVL.

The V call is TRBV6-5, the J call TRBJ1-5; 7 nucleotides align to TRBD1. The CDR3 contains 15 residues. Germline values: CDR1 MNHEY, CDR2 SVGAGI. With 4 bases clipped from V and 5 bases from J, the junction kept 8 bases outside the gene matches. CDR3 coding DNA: TGTGCCAGCAGTTCGGGGTACAGGGGAGATCAGCCCCAGCATTTT. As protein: CASSSGYRGDQPQHF.

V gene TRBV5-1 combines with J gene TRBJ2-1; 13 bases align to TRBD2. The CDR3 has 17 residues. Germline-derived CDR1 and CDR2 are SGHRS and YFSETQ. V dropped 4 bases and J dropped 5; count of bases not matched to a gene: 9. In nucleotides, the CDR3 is TGCGCCAGCAGCCCACCAATACTAGCGGGAGGGCACAATGAGCAGTTCTTC. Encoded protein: CASSPPILAGGHNEQFF.

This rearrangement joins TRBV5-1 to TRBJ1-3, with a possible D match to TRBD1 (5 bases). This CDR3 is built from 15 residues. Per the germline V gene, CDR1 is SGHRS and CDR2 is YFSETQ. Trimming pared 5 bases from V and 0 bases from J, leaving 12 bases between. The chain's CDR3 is CASRLTETSGNTIYF. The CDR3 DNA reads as TGCGCCAGCAGATTGACAGAAACCTCTGGAAACACCATATATTTT.

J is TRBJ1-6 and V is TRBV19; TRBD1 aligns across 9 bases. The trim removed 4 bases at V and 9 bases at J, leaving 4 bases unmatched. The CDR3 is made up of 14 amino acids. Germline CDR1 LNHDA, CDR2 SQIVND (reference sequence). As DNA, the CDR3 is TGTGCCAGTAGTACGACAGGGGGAGGTTCACCCCTCCACTTT. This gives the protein CASSTTGGGSPLHF.

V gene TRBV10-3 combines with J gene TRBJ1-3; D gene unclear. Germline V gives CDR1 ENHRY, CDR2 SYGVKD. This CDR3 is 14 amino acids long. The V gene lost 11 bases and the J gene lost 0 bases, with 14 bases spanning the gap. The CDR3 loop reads CASLAVSSGNTIYF. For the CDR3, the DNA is TGTGCCTCCTTGGCGGTGAGCTCTGGAAACACCATATATTTT.

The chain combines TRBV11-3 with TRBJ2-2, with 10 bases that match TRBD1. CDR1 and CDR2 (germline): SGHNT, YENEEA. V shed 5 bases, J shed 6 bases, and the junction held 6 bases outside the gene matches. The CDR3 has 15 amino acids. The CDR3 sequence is CASSRGQGISGELFF. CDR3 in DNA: TGTGCCAGCAGCCGGGGACAGGGGATCTCCGGGGAGCTGTTTTTT.

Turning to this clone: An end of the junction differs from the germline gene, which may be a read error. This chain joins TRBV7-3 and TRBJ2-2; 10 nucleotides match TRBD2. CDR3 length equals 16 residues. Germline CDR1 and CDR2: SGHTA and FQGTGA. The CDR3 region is CASSLTVAGGPGELFF. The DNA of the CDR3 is TGTGCCAGCAGCCTAACAGTAGCGGGAGGTCCCGGGGAGCTGTTTTTT.

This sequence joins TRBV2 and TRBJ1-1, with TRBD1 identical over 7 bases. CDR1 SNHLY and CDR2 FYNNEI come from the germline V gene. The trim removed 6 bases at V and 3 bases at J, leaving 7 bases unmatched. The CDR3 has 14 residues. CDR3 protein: CASSETGWDTEAFF. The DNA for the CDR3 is TGTGCCAGCAGCGAGACAGGGTGGGACACTGAAGCTTTCTTT.

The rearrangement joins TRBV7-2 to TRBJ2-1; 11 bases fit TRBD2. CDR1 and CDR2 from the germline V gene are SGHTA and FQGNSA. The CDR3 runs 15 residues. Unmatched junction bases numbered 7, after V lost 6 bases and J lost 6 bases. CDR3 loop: CASRLTGTSGNEQFF. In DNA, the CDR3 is TGTGCCAGCAGACTGACCGGGACTAGCGGCAATGAGCAGTTCTTC. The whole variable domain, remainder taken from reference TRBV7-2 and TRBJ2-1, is GAGVSQSPSNKVTEKGKDVELRCDPISGHTALYWYRQSLGQGLEFLIYFQGNSAPDKSGLPSDRFSAERTGGSVSTLTIQRTQQEDSAVYLCASRLTGTSGNEQFFGPGTRLTVL.